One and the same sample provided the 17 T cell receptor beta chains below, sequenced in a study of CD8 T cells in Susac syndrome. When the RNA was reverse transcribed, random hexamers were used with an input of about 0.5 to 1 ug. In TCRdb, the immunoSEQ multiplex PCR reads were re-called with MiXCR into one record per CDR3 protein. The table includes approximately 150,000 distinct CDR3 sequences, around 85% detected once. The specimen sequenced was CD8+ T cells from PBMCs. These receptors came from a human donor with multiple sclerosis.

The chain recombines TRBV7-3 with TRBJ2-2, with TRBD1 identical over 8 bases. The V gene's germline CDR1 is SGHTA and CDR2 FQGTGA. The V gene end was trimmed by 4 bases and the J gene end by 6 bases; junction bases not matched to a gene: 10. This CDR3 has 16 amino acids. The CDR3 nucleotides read TGTGCCAGCAGCTCGAGCCGGACAGGGAGTCCCGGGGAGCTGTTTTTT. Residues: CASSSSRTGSPGELFF.

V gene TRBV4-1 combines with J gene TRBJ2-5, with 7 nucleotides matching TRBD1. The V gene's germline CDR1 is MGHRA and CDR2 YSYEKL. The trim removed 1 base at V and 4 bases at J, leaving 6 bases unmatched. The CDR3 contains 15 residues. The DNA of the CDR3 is TGCGCCAGCAGCCAAGGAGGGGGCCCATCAGAGACCCAGTACTTC. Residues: CASSQGGGPSETQYF.

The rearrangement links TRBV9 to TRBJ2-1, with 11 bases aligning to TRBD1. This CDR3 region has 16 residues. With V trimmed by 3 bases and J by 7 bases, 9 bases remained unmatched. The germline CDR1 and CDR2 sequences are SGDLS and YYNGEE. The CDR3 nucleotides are TGTGCCAGCAGCGCTTATTCGGGACAGGGGGAAAATGAGCAGTTCTTC. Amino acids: CASSAYSGQGENEQFF.

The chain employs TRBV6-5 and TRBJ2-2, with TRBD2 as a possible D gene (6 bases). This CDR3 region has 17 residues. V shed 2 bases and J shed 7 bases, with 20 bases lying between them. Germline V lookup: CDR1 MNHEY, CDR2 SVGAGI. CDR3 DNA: TGTGCCAGCAGTTACACCACTGGCTGGGGAGGTGACGGGGAGCTGTTTTTT. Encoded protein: CASSYTTGWGGDGELFF.

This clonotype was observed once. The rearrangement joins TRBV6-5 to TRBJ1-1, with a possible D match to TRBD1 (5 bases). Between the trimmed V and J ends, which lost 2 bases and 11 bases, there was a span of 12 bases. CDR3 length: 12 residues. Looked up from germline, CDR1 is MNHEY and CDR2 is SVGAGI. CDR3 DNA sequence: TGTGCCAGCAGTTACGGTATGGGGGAGGCTTTCTTT. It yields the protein CASSYGMGEAFF.

The CDR3 loop reads CASSLRGGLRQPQHF. The CDR3 DNA sequence: TGCGCCAGCAGCCTCAGGGGGGGGCTCAGGCAGCCCCAGCATTTT. The chain recombines TRBV4-1 with TRBJ1-5, with 7 bases lining up with TRBD1. With V trimmed by 4 bases and J by 7 bases, 10 bases remained unmatched. The CDR3 runs 15 residues. Germline V lookup: CDR1 MGHRA, CDR2 YSYEKL.

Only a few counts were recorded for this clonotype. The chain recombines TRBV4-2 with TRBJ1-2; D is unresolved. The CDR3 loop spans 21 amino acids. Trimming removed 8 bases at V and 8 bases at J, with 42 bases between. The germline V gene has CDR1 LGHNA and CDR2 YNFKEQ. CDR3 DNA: TGTGCCAGCTTCGGGGTAAGGGAGTCGCGGCTATCGAAATCGTCTCCCAACGGCTACACCTTC. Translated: CASFGVRESRLSKSSPNGYTF.

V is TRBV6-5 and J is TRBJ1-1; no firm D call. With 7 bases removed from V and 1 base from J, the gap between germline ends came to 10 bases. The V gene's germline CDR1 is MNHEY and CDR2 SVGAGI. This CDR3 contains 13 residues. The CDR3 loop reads CASTLQPNTEAFF. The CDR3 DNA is TGTGCCAGCACTCTCCAGCCGAACACTGAAGCTTTCTTT.

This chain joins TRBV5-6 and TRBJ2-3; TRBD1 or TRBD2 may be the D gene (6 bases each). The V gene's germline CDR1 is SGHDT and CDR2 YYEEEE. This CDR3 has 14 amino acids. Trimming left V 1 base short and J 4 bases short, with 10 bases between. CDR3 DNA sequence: TGTGCCAGCAGCTTGCCAGGGGAGGCAGATACGCAGTATTTT. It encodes CASSLPGEADTQYF.

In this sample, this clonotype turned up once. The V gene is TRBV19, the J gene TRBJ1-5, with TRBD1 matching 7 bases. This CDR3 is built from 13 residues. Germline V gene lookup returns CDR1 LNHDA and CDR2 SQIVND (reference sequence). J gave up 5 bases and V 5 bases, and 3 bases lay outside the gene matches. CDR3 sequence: CASSAGGDQPQHF. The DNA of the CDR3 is TGTGCCAGTAGTGCAGGGGGTGATCAGCCCCAGCATTTT.

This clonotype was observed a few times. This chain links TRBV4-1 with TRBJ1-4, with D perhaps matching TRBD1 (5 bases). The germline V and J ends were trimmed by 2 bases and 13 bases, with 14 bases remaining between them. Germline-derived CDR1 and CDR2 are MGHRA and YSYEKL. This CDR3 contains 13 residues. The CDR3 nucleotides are TGCGCCAGCAGCCAATGGCCATTGGGGGGACTGTTTTTT. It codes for CASSQWPLGGLFF.

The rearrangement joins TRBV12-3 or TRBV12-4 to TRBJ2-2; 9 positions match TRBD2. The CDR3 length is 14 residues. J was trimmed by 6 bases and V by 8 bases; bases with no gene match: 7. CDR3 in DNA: TGTGCCAGCGAGTATAGCGGGAGACCCGGGGAGCTGTTTTTT. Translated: CASEYSGRPGELFF.

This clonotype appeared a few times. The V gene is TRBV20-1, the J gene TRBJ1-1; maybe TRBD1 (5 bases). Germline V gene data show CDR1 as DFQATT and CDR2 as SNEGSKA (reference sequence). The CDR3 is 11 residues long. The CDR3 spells CSQLQGPEAFF. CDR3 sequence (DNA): TGCAGCCAGCTCCAGGGACCTGAAGCTTTCTTT.

The CDR3 DNA follows: TGTGCCACCAGTGACACAACCAGGGGGGAGACCCAGTACTTC. Translated: CATSDTTRGETQYF. The chain recombines TRBV24-1 with TRBJ2-5; 7 bases match TRBD1. CDR1 is KGHDR and CDR2 is SFDVKD in the germline V gene. This CDR3 has 14 amino acids. Losses at the gene ends were 4 bases for V and 5 bases for J; bases not matched to a gene: 6.

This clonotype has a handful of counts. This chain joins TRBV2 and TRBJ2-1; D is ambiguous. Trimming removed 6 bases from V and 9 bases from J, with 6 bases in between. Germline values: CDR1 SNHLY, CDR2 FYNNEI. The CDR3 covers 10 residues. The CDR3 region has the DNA TGTGCCAGCAGGGGGATTGAGCAGTTCTTC. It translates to CASRGIEQFF.

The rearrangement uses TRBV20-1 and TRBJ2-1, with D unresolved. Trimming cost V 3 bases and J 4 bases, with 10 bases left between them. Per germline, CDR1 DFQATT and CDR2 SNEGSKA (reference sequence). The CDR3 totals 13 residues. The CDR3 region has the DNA TGCAGTGCTAGGGACCCCCTGTACAATGAGCAGTTCTTC. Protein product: CSARDPLYNEQFF.

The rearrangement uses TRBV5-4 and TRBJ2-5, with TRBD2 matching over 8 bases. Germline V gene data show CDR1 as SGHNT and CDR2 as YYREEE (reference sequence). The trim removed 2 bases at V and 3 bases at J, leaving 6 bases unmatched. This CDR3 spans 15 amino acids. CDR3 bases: TGTGCCAGCAGCTTCTCCCTGGGACTAGAAGAGACCCAGTACTTC. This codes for CASSFSLGLEETQYF.